Below are 27 T cell receptor beta chains sequenced from a single sample in a study of blood T cell repertoires in COVID-19. Method: immunoSEQ multiplex PCR; TCRdb's copy keeps in-frame clones and lacks some. The sample holds 150,000 to 200,000 clones; more than 85% are singletons and the top ten take 0.99%. The sequencing sample was made of peripheral blood. The receptors were sampled from a young man with acute or convalescent COVID-19.

CDR3 DNA sequence: TGCGCCAGCATCAATGATGGGACAGGGAAGGGGTTTAGTAATCAGCCCCAGCATTTT. The encoded protein is CASINDGTGKGFSNQPQHF. V is TRBV5-1 and J is TRBJ1-5; TRBD1 matches at 9 bases. Trimming removed 6 bases from V and 4 bases from J; junction bases left unmatched: 20. Germline CDR1 and CDR2: SGHRS and YFSETQ. This CDR3 has 19 residues.

This clone was found a few times. The chain is built from TRBV3-1 (or the pseudogene TRBV3-2) and TRBJ2-7, with 7 bases identical to TRBD1. There are 15 residues in the CDR3. CDR1 is LGHDT and CDR2 is YNNKEL in the germline V gene (reference sequence). V was clipped by 1 base and J by 4 bases; unmatched bases: 7. The CDR3 reads CASSQGSQGRYEQYV. As DNA, the CDR3 is TGTGCCAGCAGCCAAGGCTCACAGGGGCGGTACGAGCAGTACGTC.

The J gene is TRBJ2-7, the V gene TRBV6-5; TRBD1 matches at 7 bases. This CDR3 comprises 13 residues. V shed 6 bases and J 4 bases; nucleotides not matched to a gene: 6. Germline assignment: CDR1 MNHEY and CDR2 SVGAGI. In DNA, the CDR3 is TGTGCCAGCAGGTACAGGGGTTTTTACGAGCAGTACTTC. Encoded protein: CASRYRGFYEQYF.

The V call is TRBV6-5, the J call TRBJ2-7; possibly TRBD1 for D (6 bases). Trimming shortened V by 10 bases and J by 2 bases, and 12 bases separated the two germline ends. The V gene's germline CDR1 is MNHEY and CDR2 SVGAGI. The CDR3 consists of 12 residues. CDR3 DNA sequence: TGTGCCACGCGACAGGAGGCCTACGAGCAGTACGTC. Protein sequence: CATRQEAYEQYV.

This clone turned up a few times. Here the CDR3 DNA reads TGTGCCTGGAAAATCTCAGGGAACACTGAAGCTTTCTTT. Its protein product is CAWKISGNTEAFF. The chain uses TRBV30 and TRBJ1-1; no clear D gene. This CDR3 contains 13 residues. Looked up from germline, CDR1 is GTSNPN and CDR2 is SVGIG (reference sequence). V was clipped by 4 bases and J by 1 base, with 10 bases between them.

The rearrangement joins TRBV28 to TRBJ1-1, with a tentative D call TRBD1 (6 bases). V was cut by 2 bases and J by 5 bases, with 18 bases left in between. Looked up from germline, CDR1 is MDHEN and CDR2 is SYDVKM. The CDR3 runs to 16 residues. The CDR3: CASSLGGGGSRTEAFF. CDR3 DNA sequence: TGTGCCAGCAGTTTAGGGGGAGGGGGAAGTCGGACTGAAGCTTTCTTT. Full variable domain (rest looked up from reference TRBV28 and TRBJ1-1): DVKVTQSSRYLVKRTGEKVFLECVQDMDHENMFWYRQDPGLGLRLIYFSYDVKMKEKGDIPEGYSVSREKKERFSLILESASTNQTSMYLCASSLGGGGSRTEAFFGQGTRLTVV.

This clone was observed a few times. This rearrangement joins TRBV7-9 to TRBJ1-3; D is undetermined. With 6 bases removed from V and 0 bases from J, the gap between germline ends came to 9 bases. CDR1 is SEHNR, CDR2 FQNEAQ, per germline (reference sequence). The CDR3 covers 14 residues. The CDR3 here is CASSGTVSGNTIYF. The CDR3 coding sequence is TGTGCCAGCAGTGGTACGGTCTCTGGAAACACCATATATTTT.

This clone was seen a handful of times. The genes are TRBV7-8 and TRBJ1-1; 8 bases match TRBD1. Per the germline V gene, CDR1 is SGHVS and CDR2 is FQNEAQ. The V and J ends lost 7 bases and 2 bases, in that order; junction bases with no gene match: 9. This CDR3 is built from 15 residues. The CDR3 DNA sequence: TGTGCCAGCAACCAACGGACAGGGCCCAACACTGAAGCTTTCTTT. Its protein is CASNQRTGPNTEAFF.

The chain couples TRBV10-3 to TRBJ2-1, with 12 bases identical to TRBD2. This CDR3 is 16 amino acids long. V was clipped by 0 bases and J by 7 bases; unmatched bases: 4. Germline CDR1 reads ENHRY; CDR2 reads SYGVKD. CDR3 residues: CAISESTSGGKNEQFF. The DNA of the CDR3 is TGTGCCATCAGTGAGTCAACTAGCGGGGGGAAAAATGAGCAGTTCTTC.

V gene TRBV28 combines with J gene TRBJ2-2, with D possibly being TRBD1 (5 bases). V shed 6 bases and J shed 5 bases, with 19 bases lying between them. The CDR3 runs 16 residues. In germline, CDR1 is MDHEN, CDR2 SYDVKM. The CDR3 DNA is TGTGCCAGCAGACCTCAGCTGATAAGGGGTACCGGGGAGCTGTTTTTT. As protein: CASRPQLIRGTGELFF.

This chain connects TRBV25-1 to TRBJ1-5, with D tentatively TRBD1 (5 bases). The V end was cut by 2 bases, the J end by 3 bases, with 11 bases between. From germline, CDR1 is MGHDK and CDR2 SYGVNS. The CDR3 has 15 residues. The CDR3 protein is CASSEGGGTNQPQHF. CDR3 nucleotides: TGTGCCAGCAGTGAAGGGGGAGGGACCAATCAGCCCCAGCATTTT. Full variable domain (outside the CDR3, taken from reference TRBV25-1 and TRBJ1-5): EADIYQTPRYLVIGTGKKITLECSQTMGHDKMYWYQQDPGMELHLIHYSYGVNSTEKGDLSSESTVSRIRTEHFPLTLESARPSHTSQYLCASSEGGGTNQPQHFGDGTRLSIL.

The V gene is TRBV3-1 (or the pseudogene TRBV3-2), the J gene TRBJ2-2; 7 positions match TRBD1. The V and J ends lost 9 bases and 0 bases, in that order; junction bases with no gene match: 4. The CDR3 runs to 14 residues. Germline V gene data show CDR1 as LGHDT and CDR2 as YNNKEL (reference sequence). The CDR3, as DNA: TGTGCCAGTACGGGACAGCCGAACACCGGGGAGCTGTTTTTT. This translates into CASTGQPNTGELFF.

V usage is TRBV7-8 and J usage is TRBJ1-5; 7 nucleotides align to TRBD1. V shed 1 base and J 3 bases; nucleotides not matched to a gene: 3. The CDR3 totals 15 residues. CDR1 SGHVS and CDR2 FQNEAQ come from the germline V gene. In DNA, the CDR3 is TGTGCCAGCAGCTTAGGGGACAGTTTCAATCAGCCCCAGCATTTT. This translates into CASSLGDSFNQPQHF.

The chain links TRBV7-3 to TRBJ2-3; no clear D gene. This CDR3 contains 13 residues. Germline-derived CDR1 and CDR2 are SGHTA and FQGTGA. Between the trimmed V and J ends, which lost 5 bases and 2 bases, there was a span of 8 bases. The CDR3 DNA reads TGTGCCAGCAGCCTCCAGTACACAGATACGCAGTATTTT. Amino acid sequence: CASSLQYTDTQYF.

The chain uses TRBV18 and TRBJ2-7; 12 nucleotides agree with TRBD1. The length of the CDR3 is 16 residues. Germline V CDR1 and CDR2: KGHSH, LQKENI. V gave up 2 bases and J gave up 6 bases; unmatched junction bases: 8. The CDR3 spells CASSPGTGQGAREQYF. The CDR3 bases are TGTGCCAGCTCACCAGGAACGGGACAGGGGGCACGCGAGCAGTACTTC.

This clone was counted a single time. The V call is TRBV19, the J call TRBJ2-1; 9 nucleotides match TRBD1. Trimming removed 2 bases from V and 4 bases from J; junction bases left unmatched: 12. CDR1 is LNHDA, CDR2 SQIVND, per germline (reference sequence). The CDR3 consists of 18 residues. CDR3 sequence: CASSIRGLGTGMYNEQFF. CDR3 in DNA: TGTGCCAGTAGTATACGGGGGCTGGGGACAGGGATGTACAATGAGCAGTTCTTC.

The J gene is TRBJ2-5, the V gene TRBV27; 10 bases match TRBD1. CDR3 length equals 16 residues. Trimming took 0 bases from V and 5 from J; bases not matched to a gene: 6. The germline V gene has CDR1 MNHEY and CDR2 SMNVEV (reference sequence). The CDR3 DNA sequence: TGTGCCAGCAGTTTATCGGGACAGGGGAGGAAGGAGACCCAGTACTTC. It yields the protein CASSLSGQGRKETQYF.

V usage is TRBV5-4 and J usage is TRBJ2-1; 10 nucleotides align to TRBD1. After removal of 2 bases from V and 4 bases from J, the junction contained 9 bases not matched to a gene. Per the germline V gene, CDR1 is SGHNT and CDR2 is YYREEE (reference sequence). The CDR3 sequence is 17 residues long. DNA for the CDR3: TGTGCCAGCAGCTTATCCTCGGGACAGGGGTTATACAATGAGCAGTTCTTC. Its translation: CASSLSSGQGLYNEQFF.

The chain links TRBV18 to TRBJ1-6; 8 bases map to TRBD1. The CDR3 loop spans 15 amino acids. The junction had 11 bases not matched to a gene; V was cut back by 6 bases and J by 10 bases. Germline assignment: CDR1 KGHSH and CDR2 LQKENI. The CDR3 DNA follows: TGTGCCAGCTCCCAAAGGGCACAGGGGGAATCACCCCTCCACTTT. This sequence encodes CASSQRAQGESPLHF.

The chain has TRBV2 and TRBJ1-1, with 7 bases that match TRBD1. Per the germline V gene, CDR1 is SNHLY and CDR2 is FYNNEI. Trimming at V came to 4 bases and at J to 0 bases, leaving 8 bases not matched to a gene. CDR3 size: 16 residues. The CDR3 region is CASSGLVRGMNTEAFF. CDR3 bases: TGTGCCAGCAGTGGCCTCGTCAGGGGGATGAACACTGAAGCTTTCTTT.

This sequence joins TRBV5-1 and TRBJ2-6; no clear D gene. Trimming shortened V by 2 bases and J by 0 bases, and 3 bases separated the two germline ends. CDR1 is SGHRS, CDR2 YFSETQ, per germline. This CDR3 has 14 residues. The CDR3 DNA follows: TGCGCCAGCAGCTTTCGCTCTGGGGCCAACGTCCTGACTTTC. This sequence encodes CASSFRSGANVLTF.

This chain uses TRBV4-1 with TRBJ1-1, with 7 bases that match TRBD1. The CDR3 is 15 residues long. Germline V gene sequence: CDR1 MGHRA, CDR2 YSYEKL. J was trimmed by 1 base and V by 5 bases; bases with no gene match: 7. The DNA of the CDR3 is TGCGCCAGCAGCTACCCGGGACAGAGGAACACTGAAGCTTTCTTT. Its translation is CASSYPGQRNTEAFF.

The J gene is TRBJ2-7, the V gene TRBV11-2; TRBD1 is a possible D gene (5 bases). This CDR3 contains 14 residues. Looked up from germline, CDR1 is SGHAT and CDR2 is FQNNGV. Trimming removed 1 base at V and 2 bases at J, with 9 bases between. The CDR3 loop is CASSLGAGTYEQYV. The CDR3 DNA is TGTGCCAGCAGCTTAGGTGCAGGGACCTACGAGCAGTACGTC.

This chain connects TRBV7-9 to TRBJ2-3; possible D gene TRBD2, 7 bases. V lost 0 bases to trimming and J lost 5 bases, with 12 bases between them. The CDR3 spans 15 residues. Per the germline V gene, CDR1 is SEHNR and CDR2 is FQNEAQ (reference sequence). In DNA, the CDR3 is TGTGCCAGCAGCTTAGCGGGGGGGCATCTAGATACGCAGTATTTT. Protein product: CASSLAGGHLDTQYF.

The genes are TRBV5-1 and TRBJ2-1, with 9 bases matching TRBD1. Germline CDR1 and CDR2: SGHRS and YFSETQ. V trimming: 3 bases; J trimming: 3 bases; junction bases outside the gene matches: 4. The CDR3 covers 15 residues. CDR3 coding DNA: TGCGCCAGCAGCTCCTGGGACAGGGACTACAATGAGCAGTTCTTC. Protein sequence: CASSSWDRDYNEQFF.

The J gene is TRBJ1-1, the V gene TRBV19, with D possibly being TRBD1 (6 bases). Germline V gene lookup returns CDR1 LNHDA and CDR2 SQIVND (reference sequence). V dropped 2 bases and J dropped 4 bases, with 14 bases sitting between them. The CDR3 contains 15 residues. CDR3 amino acids: CASSIPLQGITEAFF. In nucleotides, the CDR3 is TGTGCCAGTAGTATACCCCTCCAGGGGATCACTGAAGCTTTCTTT.

The chain is built from TRBV5-4 and TRBJ2-2; a weak D match, TRBD1 (6 bases). Germline V gene sequence: CDR1 SGHNT, CDR2 YYREEE (reference sequence). Between the trimmed V and J ends, which lost 4 bases and 0 bases, there was a span of 13 bases. The CDR3 contains 16 residues. The CDR3 spells CASSAGQLANTGELFF. In DNA form, the CDR3 reads TGTGCCAGCAGCGCCGGACAGCTCGCGAACACCGGGGAGCTGTTTTTT. Using reference TRBV5-4 and TRBJ2-2 for the parts outside the CDR3, the full variable domain is ETGVTQSPTHLIKTRGQQVTLRCSSQSGHNTVSWYQQALGQGPQFIFQYYREEENGRGNFPPRFSGLQFPNYSSELNVNALELDDSALYLCASSAGQLANTGELFFGEGSRLTVL.